Shown below are 23 T cell receptor beta chains from a single sample sequenced in a study of blood T cell repertoires in COVID-19. Only in-frame clones appear in the TCRdb table, and some are missing; sequencing was by immunoSEQ multiplex PCR. The repertoire consists of 30,000 to 50,000 clones, with approximately 94% occurring once and the leading ten covering 3.5% to 5%. Sequenced input: peripheral blood. Every receptor here comes from a human donor with active COVID-19. The donor label of this sample is uncertain.

The J gene is TRBJ2-2, the V gene TRBV24-1; 15 bases are shared with TRBD2. CDR3 size: 17 residues. Per germline, CDR1 KGHDR and CDR2 SFDVKD. V trimming: 2 bases; J trimming: 10 bases; junction bases outside the gene matches: 7. The CDR3 loop is CATSDSGLAGGSEELFF. The CDR3 DNA reads as TGTGCCACCAGTGATTCGGGACTAGCGGGGGGCTCCGAGGAGCTGTTTTTT.

The gene calls are TRBV9 and TRBJ2-3, with 16 bases matching TRBD2. This CDR3 has 19 amino acids. CDR1 is SGDLS, CDR2 YYNGEE, per germline. J was trimmed by 3 bases and V by 3 bases; bases with no gene match: 10. The CDR3 sequence is CASSATKGLAGGLTDTQYF. The CDR3 DNA follows: TGTGCCAGCAGCGCGACAAAGGGACTAGCGGGAGGGCTAACAGATACGCAGTATTTT.

CDR3 sequence: CASRAGGDTQYF. CDR3 nucleotide sequence: TGTGCCAGCCGCGCAGGGGGGGATACGCAGTATTTT. The chain recombines TRBV6-6 with TRBJ2-3; possibly TRBD1 for D (7 bases). Germline CDR1 and CDR2: MNHNY and SVGAGI (reference sequence). The length of the CDR3 is 12 residues. Trimming stripped 8 bases from V and 6 bases from J, with 12 bases between.

This chain joins TRBV3-1 (or the pseudogene TRBV3-2) and TRBJ2-3; D is perhaps TRBD2 (6 bases). The V gene's germline CDR1 is LGHDT and CDR2 YNNKEL (reference sequence). Trimming cost V 4 bases and J 8 bases, with 13 bases left between them. This CDR3 region has 13 residues. The chain's CDR3 is CASSPGTWGTQYF. DNA for the CDR3: TGTGCCAGCAGCCCCGGGACTTGGGGTACGCAGTATTTT.

The chain employs TRBV25-1 and TRBJ1-1; D not certain. The CDR3 length is 13 residues. V dropped 4 bases and J dropped 2 bases, with 8 bases sitting between them. Germline CDR1 MGHDK, CDR2 SYGVNS. CDR3 sequence reads: CASSVQLNTEAFF. Written as DNA, the CDR3 is TGTGCCAGCAGTGTTCAACTAAACACTGAAGCTTTCTTT.

The V gene is TRBV5-4, the J gene TRBJ2-7; 8 positions match TRBD1. V gave up 0 bases and J gave up 9 bases; unmatched junction bases: 8. This CDR3 is 14 amino acids long. The germline CDR1 and CDR2 sequences are SGHNT and YYREEE (reference sequence). CDR3 in amino acids: CASSLEGQVRGQYF. The CDR3 DNA is TGTGCCAGCAGCTTGGAGGGACAGGTCCGAGGGCAGTACTTC.

This sequence joins TRBV5-4 and TRBJ2-2; no firm D call. In germline, CDR1 is SGHNT, CDR2 YYREEE (reference sequence). Trimming pared 4 bases from V and 3 bases from J, leaving 4 bases between. The CDR3 consists of 12 residues. The DNA for the CDR3 is TGTGCCAGCAGCCCCTACACCGGGGAGCTGTTTTTT. It translates to CASSPYTGELFF.

V gene TRBV6-1 combines with J gene TRBJ1-2; maybe TRBD1 (6 bases). The V and J ends lost 2 bases and 3 bases respectively, with 16 bases between them. CDR1 and CDR2 (germline): MNHNS, SASEGT. The CDR3 loop spans 16 amino acids. CDR3 sequence reads: CASSELLSAGDYGYTF. The CDR3 region has the DNA TGTGCCAGCAGTGAACTACTGTCTGCAGGGGACTATGGCTACACCTTC.

This chain uses TRBV6-5 with TRBJ2-3; TRBD1 matches 8 bases. This CDR3 contains 14 residues. V was clipped by 7 bases and J by 4 bases; unmatched bases: 7. Germline V lookup: CDR1 MNHEY, CDR2 SVGAGI. DNA of the CDR3: TGTGCCAGCACACGGACAGGGCGCCCAGATACGCAGTATTTT. Protein sequence: CASTRTGRPDTQYF.

The chain links TRBV28 to TRBJ1-5, with D unresolved. Germline loops: CDR1 MDHEN, CDR2 SYDVKM. The V and J ends lost 7 bases and 3 bases respectively, with 16 bases between them. The CDR3 totals 15 residues. This CDR3 reads CASTPHPPHNQPQHF. CDR3 nucleotides: TGTGCCAGCACCCCACATCCCCCCCACAATCAGCCCCAGCATTTT.

V gene TRBV9 combines with J gene TRBJ2-1; a weak D match, TRBD2 (6 bases). Germline V lookup: CDR1 SGDLS, CDR2 YYNGEE. The CDR3 is made up of 19 amino acids. The V and J ends lost 4 bases and 0 bases respectively, with 23 bases between them. In DNA form, the CDR3 reads TGTGCCAGCAGCCCTCGAGGGCTAGCGAAAGTTAGCTCCTACAATGAGCAGTTCTTC. It encodes CASSPRGLAKVSSYNEQFF.

This chain links TRBV7-2 with TRBJ2-1; 10 nucleotides agree with TRBD2. The CDR3 has 16 amino acids. Trimming took 6 bases from V and 4 from J; bases not matched to a gene: 9. Germline V CDR1 and CDR2: SGHTA, FQGNSA. The CDR3 spells CASSYDRTSGYNEQFF. CDR3 nucleotide sequence: TGTGCCAGCAGTTATGATAGGACTAGCGGATACAATGAGCAGTTCTTC.

The chain uses TRBV18 and TRBJ2-7, with 7 bases fitting TRBD1. V lost 6 bases to trimming and J lost 2 bases; unmatched junction nucleotides: 10. CDR1 is KGHSH and CDR2 is LQKENI in the germline V gene. The CDR3 totals 15 residues. The CDR3 DNA is TGTGCCAGCTCCCCCCGCCTGGGACAGACCTACGAGCAGTACTTC. Its translation: CASSPRLGQTYEQYF.

This clone appeared once. The genes are TRBV4-1 and TRBJ2-7; a possible D gene is TRBD2 (6 bases). The CDR3 has 14 residues. V was cut by 3 bases and J by 2 bases, with 11 bases left in between. CDR1 is MGHRA, CDR2 YSYEKL, per germline. In DNA form, the CDR3 reads TGCGCCAGCAGCCATGCGGGGCAAACCTACGAGCAGTACTTC. It codes for CASSHAGQTYEQYF.

The chain links TRBV27 to TRBJ1-3; 9 bases map to TRBD1. Germline trimming cut 6 bases from V and 8 bases from J; bases unmatched to any gene: 5. The CDR3 runs to 13 residues. Germline CDR1 is MNHEY and CDR2 is SMNVEV (reference sequence). The CDR3 coding sequence is TGTGCCAGCAGGGGACAGGGAGGGGACACCATATATTTT. Translation gives CASRGQGGDTIYF.

This chain links TRBV6-5 with TRBJ2-5; 10 bases agree with TRBD2. Looked up from germline, CDR1 is MNHEY and CDR2 is SVGAGI. Germline trimming cut 7 bases from V and 6 bases from J; bases unmatched to any gene: 11. The CDR3 consists of 15 residues. The CDR3 DNA is TGTGCCAGCACCCGAGCGGGAGGGCCCTGGAAGACCCAGTACTTC. This sequence encodes CASTRAGGPWKTQYF.

This rearrangement joins TRBV6-4 to TRBJ2-2, with D possibly TRBD1 on 5 matching bases. The CDR3 sequence is 15 residues long. Trimming removed 7 bases at V and 6 bases at J, with 18 bases between. Looked up from germline, CDR1 is MRHNA and CDR2 is SNTAGT. This chain's CDR3 is CASTTEAGLPGELFF. For the CDR3, the DNA is TGTGCCAGCACCACCGAGGCAGGGTTACCCGGGGAGCTGTTTTTT.

The rearrangement links TRBV7-9 to TRBJ2-3, with D perhaps TRBD2 (5 bases). CDR3 length equals 15 residues. V was shortened by 1 base and J by 4 bases, with 12 bases between the two germline ends. In germline, CDR1 is SEHNR, CDR2 FQNEAQ (reference sequence). CDR3 loop: CASSLEDARADTQYF. In nucleotides, the CDR3 is TGTGCCAGCAGCTTAGAGGACGCGAGGGCAGATACGCAGTATTTT. Using reference TRBV7-9 and TRBJ2-3 for the parts outside the CDR3, the full variable domain is DTGVSQNPRHKITKRGQNVTFRCDPISEHNRLYWYRQTLGQGPEFLTYFQNEAQLEKSRLLSDRFSAERPKGSFSTLEIQRTEQGDSAMYLCASSLEDARADTQYFGPGTRLTVL.

The rearrangement links TRBV9 to TRBJ2-6; D possibly corresponds to TRBD1 (6 bases). This CDR3 region has 18 residues. Trimming removed 4 bases from V and 0 bases from J, with 17 bases in between. Germline V CDR1 and CDR2: SGDLS, YYNGEE. Here the CDR3 reads CASSFRSDSLSGANVLTF. In DNA, the CDR3 is TGTGCCAGCAGCTTCCGGTCGGACAGTCTCTCTGGGGCCAACGTCCTGACTTTC.

V is TRBV28 and J is TRBJ2-5, with D uncertain. Germline V lookup: CDR1 MDHEN, CDR2 SYDVKM. Trimming pared 5 bases from V and 2 bases from J, leaving 12 bases between. The CDR3 has 14 amino acids. The DNA for the CDR3 is TGTGCCAGCAGTCATATGGAGCTTCAAGAGACCCAGTACTTC. Amino acids: CASSHMELQETQYF.

This chain links TRBV23-1 with TRBJ1-1; D call uncertain. TRBV23-1 is an open reading frame whose function is uncertain. The CDR3 loop spans 11 amino acids. Between the trimmed V and J ends, which lost 9 bases and 6 bases, there was a span of 11 bases. CDR3 protein: CARVREPEAFF. Written as DNA, the CDR3 is TGCGCCAGGGTACGGGAGCCTGAAGCTTTCTTT.

V and J are TRBV14 and TRBJ2-2; a possible D gene is TRBD1 (6 bases). Germline V CDR1 and CDR2: SGHDN, FVKESK. V lost 4 bases and J lost 2, with 20 bases in between. The CDR3 sequence is 18 residues long. The CDR3 DNA is TGTGCCAGCAGCCGTAAGTCGCTGGGGGCCCAAAACACCGGGGAGCTGTTTTTT. This sequence encodes CASSRKSLGAQNTGELFF.

CDR3 sequence: CASIRNRDRVSSVGGYTF. The CDR3 bases are TGCGCCAGCATTAGAAACCGGGACAGGGTATCTTCGGTGGGTGGCTACACCTTC. The chain recombines TRBV10-1 with TRBJ1-2; 9 positions match TRBD1. Germline V CDR1 and CDR2: WNHNN, SYGVQD (reference sequence). Losses at the gene ends were 7 bases for V and 7 bases for J; bases not matched to a gene: 22. This CDR3 has 18 amino acids.